This T cell receptor beta chain emerged from a study of CD8+ T cells in alopecia areata. The treatment here: oral pan-JAK inhibitor, 5-10 mg twice daily. Peripheral blood samples and lesional scalp punch biopsies were obtained from alopecia areata patients. Note on this clone: What it binds is not known.

CDR3 length equals 11 residues. CDR1 is SQVTM, CDR2 ANQGSEA, per germline. Trimming took 3 bases from V and 4 from J, leaving 7 bases between them. Isolated RNA was reverse transcribed into cDNA used as the sequencing template. The method was immunoSEQ multiplex PCR; TCRdb's version includes in-frame clones alone and lacks a portion of them. The sample carries over 95,000 clones, 55% to 60% recorded once. General study points: The study found TCR sharing across patients less clear than in mice, possibly for HLA reasons.

This material consisted of CD4+ T cells sorted from blood, taken at week 24, from a patient treated with tofacitinib. This rearrangement joins TRBV29-1 to TRBJ2-7; the D gene is possibly TRBD2 (6 bases). This clonotype was obtained from a human donor with alopecia areata. The CDR3 coding sequence is TGCAGCGTTGAGGAGGGTTACGAGCAGTACTTC. Its protein product is CSVEEGYEQYF.